This TCR beta chain comes out of a study of T-cell reconstitution after alpha-beta-depleted transplantation in children. Preparation of the TCRbeta library was carried out with unique molecular identifiers. Using its own MiXCR run on the PCR reads, TCRdb lists one record per CDR3 protein. This table has roughly 420,000 distinct CDR3 sequences, 15% to 20% appearing once. The CDR3 has 16 amino acids. CDR1 is LNHDA, CDR2 SQIVND, per germline (reference sequence). V was pared by 4 bases and J by 2 bases, with 16 bases between. V usage is TRBV19 and J usage is TRBJ2-3; no reliable D call. The source of this sequence is a boy under three years old who had a stem cell transplant for Wiskott-Aldrich syndrome, so the T cells may come from the graft donor. This specimen was PBMCs, mostly from graft donor cells, taken 360 days after TCRalphabeta/CD19-depleted stem cell transplant. The CDR3 DNA sequence: TGTGCCAGTAGTACCCCGAGGAGAGGAGTCACAGATACGCAGTATTTT. It codes for CASSTPRRGVTDTQYF.